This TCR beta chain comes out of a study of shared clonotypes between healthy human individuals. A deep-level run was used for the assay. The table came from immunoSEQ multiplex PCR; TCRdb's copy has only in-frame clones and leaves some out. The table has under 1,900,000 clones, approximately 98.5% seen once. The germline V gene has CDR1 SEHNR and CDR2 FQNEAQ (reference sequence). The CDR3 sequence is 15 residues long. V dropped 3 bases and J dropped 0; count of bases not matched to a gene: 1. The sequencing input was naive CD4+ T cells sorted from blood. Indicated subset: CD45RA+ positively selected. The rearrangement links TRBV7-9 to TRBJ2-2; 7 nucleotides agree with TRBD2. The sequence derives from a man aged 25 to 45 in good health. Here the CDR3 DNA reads TGTGCCAGCAGCTTTGGACTAGCGAACACCGGGGAGCTGTTTTTT. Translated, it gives CASSFGLANTGELFF.